The present T cell receptor (beta chain) was sequenced within a study of T-cell reconstitution after alpha-beta-depleted transplantation in children. General study results and limits: T-cell counts and diversity at one year following transplant were attributed mainly to newly produced T cells. Reportedly, alpha-beta T cells present about two months post-transplant originated from several hundred expanded clones of graft origin. Some patients' high day-60 TCRbeta diversity was attributed to recipient cells surviving conditioning.

Unique molecular identifiers tagged the TCRbeta library. TCRdb itself ran the PCR reads through MiXCR, one entry per CDR3 protein. The table includes a few hundred thousand distinct CDR3 sequences, 10% to 15% detected once. Trimming took 1 base from V and 12 from J; bases not matched to a gene: 10. Germline CDR1 SGHAT, CDR2 FQNNGV. The CDR3 is 15 residues long. Worth noting for this clonotype: The target antigen is unknown.

V and J are TRBV11-2 and TRBJ1-4; TRBD1 matches 8 bases. The receptor's source is a male patient between 10 and 17 years old who had a stem cell transplant for acute myeloid leukemia, so the T cells may come from the graft donor. Sequenced here: PBMCs, mostly from graft donor cells, sampled 360 days after TCRalphabeta/CD19-depleted stem cell transplant. The CDR3 DNA is TGTGCCAGCAGCTTAGCAGGGGGCGCAGGTGGAGAACTGTTTTTT. It specifies CASSLAGGAGGELFF.